This T cell receptor beta chain was recorded in a study of T cell repertoires in cytomegalovirus infection. At the level of the study: Public TCR beta signatures provided an indication of both CMV infection and a matching HLA type.

As concerns this clonotype: Its antigen is currently unknown.

Looked up from germline, CDR1 is SGHDN and CDR2 is FVKESK. The CDR3 sequence is 13 residues long. Deletions cut 5 bases from V and 5 bases from J, with 12 bases between. MiXCR was run by TCRdb on the reads, yielding one entry per CDR3 protein. Here the sample spans about a million distinct CDR3 sequences, around 30% being singletons. The rearrangement links TRBV14 to TRBJ2-5; D call uncertain. The receptor was derived from a human donor in good health (CMV status not recorded). Some clones in this sample may be carry-over from other donors' samples. The specimen comprised cultured CD8+ T cells from PBMCs, sampled from culture after CMV antigen stimulation. The CDR3 DNA follows: TGTGCCAGCAGCGCCCGGCTGGGGGAGACCCAGTACTTC. It translates to CASSARLGETQYF.